This T cell receptor (beta chain) originates from a study of regulatory T cells in long-lasting Graves disease. Sequencing libraries for TCR beta were prepared with iRepertoire HTBI primers and Arm-PCR of CDR3 regions. In TCRdb, the multiplex PCR reads were re-called with MiXCR into one record per CDR3 protein. The top ten clones hold roughly 23% of a sample with 350,000 to 550,000 distinct CDR3 sequences, around 15% of them seen once. Time point here: newly diagnosed GD, antithyroid drugs for less than 3 months. The TCR library used RNA extracted from PBMCs. Study results and limitations: Clonotypes that were public and shared totalled a few thousand in persistent patients versus 966 in new patients.

The ends were cut back, 1 base at V and 5 bases at J, with 8 bases in the middle. Germline lookup yields CDR1 SEHNR and CDR2 FQNEAQ (reference sequence). The CDR3 loop spans 13 amino acids. This clonotype has ten or more counts. The antigen remains undetermined. These data are also associated with another study on T cells in Graves' hyperthyroidism and ophthalmopathy.

The sequencing used peripheral blood mononuclear cells (PBMCs), collected at new diagnosis, from a patient treated with antithyroid drugs. This sequence originates from a woman younger than 35 with Graves disease. The chain is built from TRBV7-9 and TRBJ2-5; a weak D match, TRBD1 (5 bases). In nucleotides, the CDR3 is TGTGCCAGCAGCTTAGGCAGGGCCGAGACCCAGTACTTC. Translation: CASSLGRAETQYF.